Listed below are T cell receptor beta chains from one sample, sequenced in a study of blood T cell repertoires in COVID-19. Here immunoSEQ multiplex PCR was the method, and the copy in TCRdb shows in-frame clones only, minus some. Of some 240,000 clones in the sample, roughly 79% were seen once. Sequencing input: peripheral blood. The receptors here all came from a woman aged 80 or over with COVID-19, enrolled during active disease. Both conserved end residues are part of each CDR3. Each record gives: clone size, D gene, J gene, V gene, CDR3 DNA, CDR3 protein. The D gene is left open where the match is weak. Only some rows state a clone size, as once, few, many or a class for expanded clones.

.	TRBD2	TRBJ2-3	TRBV5-1	TGCGCCAGCACTAGCGGGATAGCAGATACGCAGTATTTT	CASTSGIADTQYF
once	.	TRBJ1-5	TRBV28	TGTGCCAGCAGTTCCGACAGGAATCAGCCCCAGCATTTT	CASSSDRNQPQHF
.	TRBD2	TRBJ2-3	TRBV6-4	TGTGCCAGCAGTGACGGTAGCGGGAGTGGCCCAGATACGCAGTATTTT	CASSDGSGSGPDTQYF
.	.	TRBJ1-4	TRBV5-1	TGCGCCAGCAGCTTGGGACACACAACTAATGAAAAACTGTTTTTT	CASSLGHTTNEKLFF
once	TRBD1	TRBJ1-1	TRBV10-3	TGTGCCATCAGAGGACAGGCCCAGGGCACTGAAGCTTTCTTT	CAIRGQAQGTEAFF
few	.	TRBJ2-5	TRBV23-1	TGCGCCAGCGCCACTACGGAGGTCGGGACCCAGTACTTC	CASATTEVGTQYF
.	.	TRBJ1-1	TRBV28	TGTGCCAGTGAGGTGAACACTGAAGCTTTCTTT	CASEVNTEAFF
.	TRBD2	TRBJ2-3	TRBV28	TGTGCCAGCAGTTTTCGACTAGCGGGATCCACAGATACGCAGTATTTT	CASSFRLAGSTDTQYF
.	.	TRBJ2-7	TRBV11-2	TGTGCCAGCAGCCCTAATTCCTACGAGCAGTACTTC	CASSPNSYEQYF
few	.	TRBJ2-7	TRBV15	TGTGCCACCAGCAGAGGGGCTCGGTCCTACGAGCAGTACTTC	CATSRGARSYEQYF
once	TRBD2	TRBJ2-2	TRBV5-1	TGCGCCAGCAGCTGGTGGGCGGGAGACACCGGGGAGCTGTTTTTT	CASSWWAGDTGELFF
.	TRBD1	TRBJ1-6	TRBV9	TGTGCCAGCAGCAATCGACAGGGTGGGAATTCACCCCTCCACTTT	CASSNRQGGNSPLHF
.	.	TRBJ2-7	TRBV21-1	TGTGCCAGCAGCGGGGACTCCTCATTCAGCCACGAGCAGTACTTC	CASSGDSSFSHEQYF
.	.	TRBJ2-7	TRBV10-3	TGTGCCATCAGTGACACCACTTGGGAGCAGTACTTC	CAISDTTWEQYF
.	.	TRBJ1-5	TRBV15	TGTGCCACCAGCAGAGATAGACAGCCCCAGCATTTT	CATSRDRQPQHF
.	.	TRBJ1-4	TRBV2	TGTGCCAGCAGTGTTTTATCCGAAAAACTGTTTTTT	CASSVLSEKLFF
.	.	TRBJ1-2	TRBV4-2	TGTGCCAGCAGCCAAGATAGCGGGCAGTTAGGTCGACCTGCAGGCTACACCTTC	CASSQDSGQLGRPAGYTF
.	.	TRBJ1-2	TRBV10-3	TGTGCCATCAAGGGAGCGTCTTCCGACGGCTACACCTTC	CAIKGASSDGYTF
.	TRBD1	TRBJ2-1	TRBV29-1	TGCAGCGTCCTATCCGGGACAGGGGGCTCGAAGTTCTTC	CSVLSGTGGSKFF
.	TRBD1	TRBJ1-5	TRBV6-5	TGTGCCAGCAGTTACTCCGGGACAGGGAGTAATCAGCCCCAGCATTTT	CASSYSGTGSNQPQHF
.	.	TRBJ1-1	TRBV29-1	TGCAGCGTTGCCCGGGAAAGCATGAACACTGAAGCTTTCTTT	CSVARESMNTEAFF
once	TRBD1	TRBJ2-7	TRBV27	TGTGCCAGCAGTGCTACCGGGACAGGATTCTACGAGCAGTACTTC	CASSATGTGFYEQYF
.	TRBD2	TRBJ2-3	TRBV20-1	TGCAGTGCTAGTGGGACTAGCGGCACAGATACGCAGTATTTT	CSASGTSGTDTQYF
.	.	TRBJ1-1	TRBV7-2	TGTGCCAGCAGCTTAGAACGGGGGACTGAAGCTTTCTTT	CASSLERGTEAFF
.	.	TRBJ2-7	TRBV3-1/TRBV3-2	TGTGCCAGCAGCCGGGCCCACGAGCAGTACTTC	CASSRAHEQYF
.	.	TRBJ1-5	TRBV7-2	TGTGCCGGCAGCTCCTCGAATCAGCCCCAGCATTTT	CAGSSSNQPQHF
.	.	TRBJ2-2	TRBV4-1	TGCGCCAGCAGCCATCCTCCGCGGGGACCGCCCGGGGAGCTGTTTTTT	CASSHPPRGPPGELFF
.	.	TRBJ2-4	TRBV4-1	TGCGCCAGCAGCCAAGAGGGTGGAGGGGGCGCGGGGGCCAAAAACATTCAGTACTTC	CASSQEGGGGAGAKNIQYF
.	.	TRBJ2-7	TRBV30	TGTGCCTGGAGTTCCCCGGGTGGGGGGGCCCGATCCTACGAGCAGTACTTC	CAWSSPGGGARSYEQYF
once	TRBD2	TRBJ2-4	TRBV4-3	TGCGCCAGCAGCCCACAAGGTTTAGCGGGAGAAAAGGGAGGGAAAAACATTCAGTACTTC	CASSPQGLAGEKGGKNIQYF
.	.	TRBJ1-1	TRBV30	TGTGCCTGGAGGGGGGCGAACACTGAAGCTTTCTTT	CAWRGANTEAFF
.	.	TRBJ2-7	TRBV12-3/TRBV12-4	TGTGCCAGCAGTTATCAAGGGGCCTACGAGCAGTACTTC	CASSYQGAYEQYF
.	TRBD2	TRBJ2-1	TRBV6-5	TGTGCCAGCAGCGGCGGGAGGGCCGGTGAGCAGTTCTTC	CASSGGRAGEQFF
.	.	TRBJ1-6	TRBV2	TGTGCCAGCAGTGATCGGTATAATTCACCCCTCCACTTT	CASSDRYNSPLHF
.	TRBD2	TRBJ2-6	TRBV27	TGTGCCAGCAGCCTATGGCAGCGGGAGCTCTCTGGGGCCAACGTCCTGACTTTC	CASSLWQRELSGANVLTF
.	.	TRBJ1-2	TRBV19	TGTGCCAGTAGTATAGATCTGAGCAACTATGGCTACACCTTC	CASSIDLSNYGYTF
.	TRBD1	TRBJ1-1	TRBV2	TGTGCCAGCATCTGGGACAGGGCCGAAGCTTTCTTT	CASIWDRAEAFF
.	.	TRBJ2-7	TRBV19	TGTGCCAGTAGTACGACCCCAGCGGAGAGCTCCTACGAGCAGTACTTC	CASSTTPAESSYEQYF
.	.	TRBJ1-3	TRBV5-1	TGCGCCAGCAGCTTGCAACAGGTCGTCTCTGGAAACACCATATATTTT	CASSLQQVVSGNTIYF
once	TRBD1	TRBJ2-7	TRBV9	TGTGCCAGCAGCGTAGGGACAGGGGATTTCCACGAGCAGTACTTC	CASSVGTGDFHEQYF
.	TRBD1	TRBJ1-1	TRBV19	TGTGCCAGTAGGGCCTCACGGGACAGGGGCACTGAAGCTTTCTTT	CASRASRDRGTEAFF
.	.	TRBJ1-3	TRBV28	TGTGCCAGCAGACATCGGACAGCTTATGGAAACACCATATATTTT	CASRHRTAYGNTIYF
few	.	TRBJ1-3	TRBV4-1	TGCGCCAGCAGCCAACCCCGGACAGCCGGAAACACCATATATTTT	CASSQPRTAGNTIYF
.	TRBD2	TRBJ2-7	TRBV5-4	TGTGCCAGCAGCTTCAGCGGGGGGAGGTACGAGCAGTACTTC	CASSFSGGRYEQYF
.	.	TRBJ2-6	TRBV5-4	TGTGCCAGCAGCTCAGCTGGGGCCAACGTCCTGACTTTC	CASSSAGANVLTF
.	.	TRBJ1-2	TRBV30	TGTGCCTGGAGACCCCCGGACATTACTAACTATGGCTACACCTTC	CAWRPPDITNYGYTF
.	TRBD2	TRBJ2-7	TRBV28	TGTGCCAGCAGTGGGAGGACTAGATTTGGCTACGAGCAGTACTTC	CASSGRTRFGYEQYF
few	TRBD1	TRBJ2-7	TRBV7-6	TGTGCCAGCAGCTTAGTGTGTCGGACAGGGTGTTCCTACGAGCAGTACTTC	CASSLVCRTGCSYEQYF
.	.	TRBJ2-3	TRBV5-1	TGCGCCAGCAAAAAAAGACAGGGCACAGATACGCAGTATTTT	CASKKRQGTDTQYF
.	TRBD1	TRBJ1-5	TRBV12-3/TRBV12-4	TGTGCCAGCACTGAACAGGGGAGGCAGCCCCAGCATTTT	CASTEQGRQPQHF
.	TRBD2	TRBJ2-3	TRBV5-1	TGCGCCAGCAGCCCGGGACTAGCGGGATTCACAGATACGCAGTATTTT	CASSPGLAGFTDTQYF
.	TRBD1	TRBJ1-2	TRBV3-1/TRBV3-2	TGTGCCAGCAGCCCCTACGACAGGGGGCCGGGGGGCTACACCTTC	CASSPYDRGPGGYTF
.	.	TRBJ1-3	TRBV2	TGTGCCAGCAGTGAAGCAGTTCCAGGGGGAAACACCATATATTTT	CASSEAVPGGNTIYF